This TCR beta chain was sequenced in a study of T cell repertoires in cytomegalovirus infection. For the study at large: Indications of both CMV infection and matching HLA type were provided by public TCR beta signatures. Findings and caveats of the study: The response measured ex vivo was dominated by TCR beta clonotypes (HLA-C-restricted and CMV-specific). Carriers of CMV plus the relevant HLA were identified by cumulative public TCR beta family frequency.

This CDR3 has 13 amino acids. Deletions cut 3 bases from V and 6 bases from J, with 8 bases between. CDR1 MNHNS and CDR2 SASEGT come from the germline V gene. TCRdb reanalysed the reads using MiXCR and keeps one entry per CDR3 protein. The data show roughly 130,000 distinct CDR3 sequences, with approximately 8.8% seen just once and around a tenth held by the top ten. This clonotype showed up many times. The antigen is not known. The TCR comes from a human donor in good health (CMV status not recorded). Some clones in this sample may be carry-over from other donors' samples. The chain employs TRBV6-1 and TRBJ1-4, with D unclear. Specimen: PBMCs. For the CDR3, the DNA is TGTGCCAGCAGTGAGACCGAATATGAAAAACTGTTTTTT. Encoded protein: CASSETEYEKLFF.